These 9 T cell receptor beta chains share one sample of origin, sequenced in a study of T cells in Graves' hyperthyroidism and ophthalmopathy (dated 2019 in TCRdb). The library was prepared using multiplex PCR. Instrument used: Illumina HiSeq 2000. Amplification of TCR beta CDR3 regions was carried out from RNA transcripts. For the first round of RT-PCR on the TCR CDR3, the HTBI primer set was used together with the Qiagen OneStep RT-PCR kit. TCRdb ran its own pipeline on the public reads, namely fastp trimming at Q25 and MiXCR clone calling, and kept in-frame beta chains. Rows with a matching CDR3 protein are joined into one entry that keeps the most common DNA and genes. Here the sample has 700,000 to 850,000 distinct CDR3 sequences; 30% to 40% occur a single time. The ten largest clones take up less than 35% of the sample. The material sequenced was blood. The origin of the receptors is a woman in her forties with Graves' hyperthyroidism.

The DNA for the CDR3 is TGCAGTGCCGACGGGGGCTTTGAGACCCAGTACTTC. Translating it yields CSADGGFETQYF. The chain carries TRBV20-1 and TRBJ2-5, with D perhaps matching TRBD1 or TRBD2 (6 bases each). The CDR3 sequence is 12 residues long. The germline V gene encodes CDR1 DFQATT and CDR2 SNEGSKA (reference sequence). The V and J ends lost 6 bases and 5 bases respectively, with 13 bases between them.

In this sample, this clonotype turned up many times. The chain recombines TRBV19 with TRBJ1-1; D possibly corresponds to TRBD1 (5 bases). Trimming removed 2 bases from V and 12 bases from J, with 16 bases in between. CDR1 LNHDA and CDR2 SQIVND come from the germline V gene (reference sequence). CDR3 size: 13 residues. The CDR3 protein is CASSISWGERPFF. The CDR3 DNA reads as TGTGCCAGTAGTATATCGTGGGGCGAGAGGCCTTTCTTT.

This clonotype was seen many times. A much larger clone lies one base from this, so it may be a read error. The chain carries TRBV12-3 or TRBV12-4 and TRBJ1-1; D is undetermined. This CDR3 has 11 residues. V lost 6 bases and J 1 base, leaving 3 bases between the germline ends. CDR3 DNA: TGTGCCAGCAGCTGGAACACTGAAGCTTTCTTT. Amino acid sequence: CASSWNTEAFF.

This clonotype came up many times. The gene calls are TRBV20-1 and TRBJ1-2; D is ambiguous. The V gene's germline CDR1 is DFQATT and CDR2 SNEGSKA (reference sequence). V lost 7 bases to trimming and J lost 4 bases, with 7 bases between them. This CDR3 is built from 10 residues. CDR3 loop: CSVGSYGYTF. CDR3 DNA sequence: TGCAGTGTAGGGAGCTATGGCTACACCTTC.

The V gene is TRBV10-3, the J gene TRBJ2-7, with TRBD1 identical over 10 bases. There are 14 residues in the CDR3. Trimming at V came to 8 bases and at J to 5 bases, leaving 9 bases not matched to a gene. Germline lookup yields CDR1 ENHRY and CDR2 SYGVKD. DNA of the CDR3: TGTGCCATCCATGGGACAGGGGCGGCCAACGAGCAGTACTTC. It encodes CAIHGTGAANEQYF.

In the case of this clonotype: Germline and junction disagree at one end, which may indicate a read error. The rearrangement joins TRBV10-3 to TRBJ1-1, with 8 nucleotides matching TRBD1. The CDR3 is 16 amino acids. The germline V gene encodes CDR1 ENHRY and CDR2 SYGVKD. Here the CDR3 reads CASSPWTGRGLAEAFF. CDR3 nucleotides: TGTGCCAGCAGTCCCTGGACAGGGCGAGGCTTGGCTGAAGCTTTCTTT.

In DNA, the CDR3 is TGCGCCAGCAGCGAACAGGGGGCCACCGGGGAGCTGTTTTTT. It yields the protein CASSEQGATGELFF. The rearrangement uses TRBV5-1 and TRBJ2-2; 9 bases agree with TRBD1. Germline CDR1 reads SGHRS; CDR2 reads YFSETQ. The CDR3 runs to 14 residues. The V segment lost 4 bases and the J segment 4 bases; nucleotides outside the gene matches: 2.

This clonotype was recorded at least ten times. The chain carries TRBV20-1 and TRBJ1-6, with D perhaps matching TRBD1 (6 bases). Between the trimmed V and J ends, which lost 0 bases and 9 bases, there was a span of 15 bases. There are 15 residues in the CDR3. From germline, CDR1 is DFQATT and CDR2 SNEGSKA (reference sequence). The DNA of the CDR3 is TGCAGTGCTAGAGAATACAGGGAGAGTATTTCACCCCTCCACTTT. It yields the protein CSAREYRESISPLHF.

V is TRBV2 and J is TRBJ2-5, with TRBD1 matching 7 bases. V gave up 7 bases and J gave up 1 base; unmatched junction bases: 3. The CDR3 loop spans 13 amino acids. CDR1 SNHLY and CDR2 FYNNEI come from the germline V gene. For the CDR3, the DNA is TGTGCCAGCAAGAGGGGGCTCCAAGAGACCCAGTACTTC. It is translated as CASKRGLQETQYF.